The clone carrying this TCR beta chain was counted between two and nine times. Primed by a sample-barcoded 5' primer and a J-beta primer mix, a second PCR proceeded for about 6 to 12 cycles. A template-switch adaptor containing 12 random nucleotides labeled each cDNA molecule. TCRdb reanalysed the 5' RACE reads using MiXCR and keeps one entry per CDR3 protein. This sample has approximately 1,000,000 distinct CDR3 sequences, with 40% to 55% found just once. This specimen belongs to a study of blood T cells in healthy people across ages. The CDR3 loop spans 17 amino acids. The V gene lost 0 bases and the J gene lost 4 bases, with 20 bases spanning the gap. Germline V gene lookup returns CDR1 SQVTM and CDR2 ANQGSEA.

This clonotype was sampled from an older woman in good health. Material: blood. This chain connects TRBV29-1 to TRBJ2-3, with D possibly being TRBD2 (5 bases). The CDR3, as DNA: TGCAGCGTTGAAGAAGGGCGGGCCGACGCACGGCCAGATACGCAGTATTTT. Protein: CSVEEGRADARPDTQYF.